A single sample is the source of the 17 T cell receptor beta chains below, sequenced in a study of early T cells in non-severe SARS-CoV-2 infection (dated by TCRdb to 2020 to 2023). The library was made by 5' RACE. For sequencing, a NextSeq 500 was employed. The public sequencing data were trimmed at Q25 with fastp and processed into clonotypes with MiXCR by TCRdb, which kept only in-frame beta chains. Under each unique CDR3 protein, matching rows form one entry showing the most common genes and DNA. The sample table shows 120,000 or so distinct CDR3 sequences, and roughly an eighth are seen once. The ten largest account for around 4.1% of the sample. The material was whole blood, obtained at baseline. Every receptor here comes from an adult who was a healthcare worker with PCR-confirmed SARS-CoV-2 infection or an uninfected control (not recorded which).

This clonotype has more than one count but fewer than ten. This sequence joins TRBV12-3 or TRBV12-4 and TRBJ2-5; D uncertain. Trimming took off 0 bases at V and 5 bases at J, with 7 bases between the two ends. CDR3 size: 13 residues. CDR3 sequence: CASSLASLETQYF. The CDR3, as DNA: TGTGCCAGCAGTTTAGCTAGCTTGGAGACCCAGTACTTC.

The gene calls are TRBV30 and TRBJ1-4; D gene uncertain. Trimming stripped 0 bases from V and 0 bases from J, with 11 bases between. This CDR3 contains 16 residues. In germline, CDR1 is GTSNPN, CDR2 SVGIG (reference sequence). Written as DNA, the CDR3 is TGTGCCTGGAGTGTAGGCCAGCTTGCAACTAATGAAAAACTGTTTTTT. Protein: CAWSVGQLATNEKLFF.

This clonotype appeared a few times. This chain uses TRBV6-1 with TRBJ2-7; D unclear. The CDR3 length is 12 residues. With 10 bases removed from V and 3 bases from J, the gap between germline ends came to 13 bases. The germline CDR1 and CDR2 sequences are MNHNS and SASEGT. This CDR3 reads CATSTHHYEQYF. The DNA for the CDR3 is TGTGCCACCTCGACGCATCACTACGAGCAGTACTTC.

This clonotype was counted many times. CDR3 sequence: CASSPRIGGHTDTQYF. For the CDR3, the DNA is TGTGCCAGCAGCCCCCGCATAGGAGGACATACAGATACGCAGTATTTT. The rearrangement uses TRBV7-3 and TRBJ2-3; either TRBD1 or TRBD2 may supply D (5 bases each). Trimming pared 5 bases from V and 3 bases from J, leaving 18 bases between. There are 16 residues in the CDR3. The germline gives CDR1 SGHTA, CDR2 FQGTGA.

At least ten counts were recorded for this clonotype. The genes are TRBV29-1 and TRBJ1-2, with 7 positions matching TRBD1. The CDR3 loop spans 13 amino acids. Looked up from germline, CDR1 is SQVTM and CDR2 is ANQGSEA. V shed 3 bases and J 3 bases; nucleotides not matched to a gene: 4. In nucleotides, the CDR3 is TGCAGCGTTGAGGCAGGGGGGTACTATGGCTACACCTTC. Translation gives CSVEAGGYYGYTF.

This clonotype has only a few counts. V gene TRBV24-1 combines with J gene TRBJ2-5; 7 bases are a match to TRBD1. Per germline, CDR1 KGHDR and CDR2 SFDVKD. Germline trimming cut 4 bases from V and 1 base from J; bases unmatched to any gene: 5. The CDR3 contains 15 residues. The CDR3 protein is CATSDPGQFQETQYF. The CDR3 region has the DNA TGTGCCACCAGTGACCCGGGACAGTTCCAAGAGACCCAGTACTTC.

The sample holds a few counts of this clonotype. The chain combines TRBV24-1 with TRBJ2-1, with 9 bases that match TRBD2. V lost 3 bases to trimming and J lost 6 bases; unmatched junction nucleotides: 17. Per germline, CDR1 KGHDR and CDR2 SFDVKD. This CDR3 comprises 19 residues. CDR3 coding DNA: TGTGCCACCAGTGATGCCCCAGGGTCTAGCGGGAAGACTCTCAATGAGCAGTTCTTC. It yields the protein CATSDAPGSSGKTLNEQFF.

The chain couples TRBV3-1 to TRBJ1-6; maybe TRBD1 (6 bases). Per the germline V gene, CDR1 is LGHDT and CDR2 is YNNKEL (reference sequence). V gave up 6 bases and J gave up 9 bases, with 15 bases separating them. The CDR3 runs to 14 residues. The CDR3 region is CASRNRAPGSPLHF. DNA of the CDR3: TGTGCCAGCAGGAACAGGGCTCCGGGTTCACCCCTCCACTTT.

This clonotype has only a few counts. The CDR3 here is CASSPTGWGNTEAFF. The CDR3 nucleotides are TGCGCCAGCAGTCCGACAGGGTGGGGGAACACTGAAGCTTTCTTT. The chain has TRBV10-1 and TRBJ1-1; 7 bases line up with TRBD1. The germline V gene has CDR1 WNHNN and CDR2 SYGVQD (reference sequence). The V segment lost 5 bases and the J segment 1 base; nucleotides outside the gene matches: 7. The CDR3 has 15 residues.

This chain connects TRBV4-2 to TRBJ2-5, with 13 bases matching TRBD2. Germline lookup yields CDR1 LGHNA and CDR2 YNFKEQ. With V trimmed by 3 bases and J by 3 bases, 4 bases remained unmatched. The CDR3 is 16 amino acids. In DNA form, the CDR3 reads TGTGCCAGCAGCCAGACTGGACTAGCGGGAGAAGAGACCCAGTACTTC. Protein sequence: CASSQTGLAGEETQYF.

This chain connects TRBV29-1 to TRBJ1-1; no definite D call. The CDR3 is 12 residues long. Germline V lookup: CDR1 SQVTM, CDR2 ANQGSEA. The V end lost 6 bases, the J end lost 5 bases, and 13 bases lay between the germline ends. CDR3 region: CSVVRDGTEAFF. The CDR3 DNA follows: TGCAGCGTGGTGAGGGATGGGACTGAAGCTTTCTTT.

This clonotype has just a few counts. This sequence joins TRBV28 and TRBJ1-6, with 7 nucleotides matching TRBD1. V lost 6 bases, J lost 6 bases, and 5 bases stayed unmatched. CDR1 and CDR2 (germline): MDHEN, SYDVKM. CDR3 length: 14 amino acids. CDR3 amino acids: CASRTDRANSPLHF. In DNA, the CDR3 is TGTGCCAGCAGAACTGACAGGGCTAATTCACCCCTCCACTTT.

V gene TRBV6-6 combines with J gene TRBJ2-3, with unresolved D. This CDR3 region has 13 residues. The germline V gene encodes CDR1 MNHNY and CDR2 SVGAGI (reference sequence). The V end was cut by 4 bases, the J end by 2 bases, with 7 bases between. CDR3 coding DNA: TGTGCCAGCAGTTTTGAGGACACAGATACGCAGTATTTT. This gives the protein CASSFEDTDTQYF.

A few counts support this clonotype. The genes are TRBV2 and TRBJ2-5; possibly TRBD1 for D (5 bases). This CDR3 comprises 13 residues. Trimming took off 4 bases at V and 2 bases at J, with 8 bases between the two ends. The germline gives CDR1 SNHLY, CDR2 FYNNEI. The CDR3 bases are TGTGCCAGCAGTGTGAACAGGCAAGAGACCCAGTACTTC. Translated: CASSVNRQETQYF. The entire variable domain, with the rest obtained from reference TRBV2 and TRBJ2-5, is as follows: EPEVTQTPSHQVTQMGQEVILRCVPISNHLYFYWYRQILGQKVEFLVSFYNNEISEKSEIFDDQFSVERPDGSNFTLKIRSTKLEDSAMYFCASSVNRQETQYFGPGTRLLVL.

This clonotype showed up many times. This chain links TRBV11-2 with TRBJ1-5; D might be TRBD1 (6 bases). Trimming cost V 2 bases and J 5 bases, with 10 bases left between them. The CDR3 runs 14 residues. Germline CDR1 reads SGHAT; CDR2 reads FQNNGV. The CDR3 coding sequence is TGTGCCAGCAGCTTAATAGGGGGGGATCAGCCCCAGCATTTT. Its protein is CASSLIGGDQPQHF.

This clonotype was seen more than once but under ten times. The gene calls are TRBV19 and TRBJ2-6, with D maybe TRBD1 (6 bases). CDR1 and CDR2 (germline): LNHDA, SQIVND (reference sequence). The germline V and J ends were trimmed by 6 bases and 0 bases, with 12 bases remaining between them. The CDR3 totals 16 residues. This CDR3 reads CASRDRGISGANVLTF. CDR3 DNA: TGTGCCAGTAGGGATAGGGGGATCTCTGGGGCCAACGTCCTGACTTTC.

This clonotype was seen a few times. The V gene is TRBV7-3, the J gene TRBJ1-1, with unresolved D. Per the germline V gene, CDR1 is SGHTA and CDR2 is FQGTGA. CDR3 length: 12 residues. The V end lost 7 bases, the J end lost 5 bases, and 11 bases lay between the germline ends. The CDR3 DNA reads TGTGCCAGCAAGCGGACGGAAACTGAAGCTTTCTTT. Residues: CASKRTETEAFF.